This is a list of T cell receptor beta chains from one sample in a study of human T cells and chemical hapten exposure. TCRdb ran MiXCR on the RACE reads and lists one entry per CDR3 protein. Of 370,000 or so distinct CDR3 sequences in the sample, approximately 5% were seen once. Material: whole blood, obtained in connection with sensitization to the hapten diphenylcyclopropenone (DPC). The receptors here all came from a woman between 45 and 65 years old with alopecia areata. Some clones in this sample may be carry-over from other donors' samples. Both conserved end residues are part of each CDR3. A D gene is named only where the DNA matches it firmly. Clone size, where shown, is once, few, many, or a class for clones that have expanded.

DNA: TGCAGCGTGGAACCAGCGACAGGCCGGAACATTCAGTACTTC
CDR3: CSVEPATGRNIQYF
D: -
size: many
V: TRBV29-1
J: TRBJ2-4

DNA: TGTGCCAGCAGCTTCCCTAGCGTCGGTAGCCCAGATACGCAGTATTTT
CDR3: CASSFPSVGSPDTQYF
D: -
size: many
V: TRBV7-2
J: TRBJ2-3

DNA: TGCAGTGCCCCCAAGGAGGGGTGGAGCAATCAGCCCCAGCATTTT
CDR3: CSAPKEGWSNQPQHF
D: -
size: few
V: TRBV20-1
J: TRBJ1-5

DNA: TGTGCCACCAGTGAAACTAGCGGGAGGGCCCATGAGCAGTTCTTC
CDR3: CATSETSGRAHEQFF
D: TRBD2
size: few
V: TRBV24-1
J: TRBJ2-1

DNA: TGTGCCAGCAGTTACTCCGCGACGTTGGTTGCCGGAGATACGCAGTATTTT
CDR3: CASSYSATLVAGDTQYF
D: -
size: -
V: TRBV6-5
J: TRBJ2-3

DNA: TGTGCCGGAGGAGGGGCTAGTGATACAGATACGCAGTATTTT
CDR3: CAGGGASDTDTQYF
D: -
size: -
V: TRBV6-2/TRBV6-3
J: TRBJ2-3

DNA: TGTGCCAGCAGTGTAGCTAGCGGGGGGGCTTATCTCTACAATGAGCAGTTCTTC
CDR3: CASSVASGGAYLYNEQFF
D: TRBD2
size: many
V: TRBV6-6
J: TRBJ2-1

DNA: TGCAGTGCTAGAGGGACAAAAGAGACCCAGTACTTC
CDR3: CSARGTKETQYF
D: -
size: -
V: TRBV20-1
J: TRBJ2-5

DNA: TGTGCCAGCACAGCCCGGGACGGAAGTTCACCCCTCCACTTT
CDR3: CASTARDGSSPLHF
D: -
size: -
V: TRBV2
J: TRBJ1-6

DNA: TGTGCCAGCACCCCGACTAGCGGGAGGGCGCAGGAGCAGTACTTC
CDR3: CASTPTSGRAQEQYF
D: TRBD2
size: -
V: TRBV3-1
J: TRBJ2-7

DNA: TGCGCCAGCAGCTCTTCGCGGACAGCCAACACTGAAGCTTTCTTT
CDR3: CASSSSRTANTEAFF
D: -
size: -
V: TRBV5-1
J: TRBJ1-1

DNA: TGTGCCAGCAGCCAGGGACAGTATAATTCACCCCTCCACTTT
CDR3: CASSQGQYNSPLHF
D: TRBD1
size: few
V: TRBV14
J: TRBJ1-6

DNA: TGTGCCAGCAGTGAATATGGTAGCGGGGGGTATGATACGCAGTATTTT
CDR3: CASSEYGSGGYDTQYF
D: TRBD2
size: many
V: TRBV6-1
J: TRBJ2-3

DNA: TGTGCCAGCAGCCTATGGGGACTAGCGGTAAGCAATGAGCAGTTCTTC
CDR3: CASSLWGLAVSNEQFF
D: TRBD2
size: many
V: TRBV9
J: TRBJ2-1

DNA: TGTGCCAGCAGTTACGGCTCCGGCGAGCAGTACTTC
CDR3: CASSYGSGEQYF
D: -
size: many
V: TRBV6-5
J: TRBJ2-7

DNA: TGTGCCAGCAGCCCCGGGGTAGGGGCAGATACGCAGTATTTT
CDR3: CASSPGVGADTQYF
D: -
size: -
V: TRBV5-6
J: TRBJ2-3

DNA: TGTGCCAGCAGCGTCGGGGGACTAGCGGGAGTTGGGGCCAACGTCCTGACTTTC
CDR3: CASSVGGLAGVGANVLTF
D: TRBD2
size: -
V: TRBV7-2
J: TRBJ2-6

DNA: TGTGCCAGCAGTTACGTCCTGTCGTACTTC
CDR3: CASSYVLSYF
D: -
size: many
V: TRBV6-5
J: TRBJ2-5

DNA: TGTGCCAGCAGCTTGTCCCCAAGCAATCAGCCCCAGCATTTT
CDR3: CASSLSPSNQPQHF
D: -
size: few
V: TRBV5-6
J: TRBJ1-5

DNA: TGCAGTGCTAGAGACGGGACCGGCAATGAGCAGTTCTTC
CDR3: CSARDGTGNEQFF
D: -
size: few
V: TRBV20-1
J: TRBJ2-1

DNA: TGTGCCAGCTCCAGGACAGGGAAAAACTATGGCTACACCTTC
CDR3: CASSRTGKNYGYTF
D: TRBD1
size: few
V: TRBV6-1
J: TRBJ1-2

DNA: TGTGCCATCAGCGCCACTACTCAACAGGGTAGTGGCACTGAAGCTTTCTTT
CDR3: CAISATTQQGSGTEAFF
D: -
size: few
V: TRBV10-3
J: TRBJ1-1

DNA: TGTGCCAGCAGCCAAGATAAGCTAGCGGTTAACTCCTACGAGCAGTACTTC
CDR3: CASSQDKLAVNSYEQYF
D: TRBD2
size: many
V: TRBV3-1
J: TRBJ2-7